The present TCR beta chain was sequenced within a study of T cell responses to AZD1222 COVID-19 vaccine. Regarding the study as a whole: Along spike, vaccine-associated CD4 TCRs were found throughout, with dominance at 160-218 and 743-854. A mostly white British donor set with more females was recruited, and clonal diversity was possibly underestimated.

Some second doses came at about 4 weeks and others at about 12 weeks; these were pooled. Sequencing was performed with immunoSEQ multiplex PCR; in TCRdb, only in-frame clones are kept and a portion is missing. The table lists 150,000 or so clones, 90% to 95% of them singletons, with 1.3% in the top ten. A remark on this clone: As yet, its antigen is unknown.

Germline V gene sequence: CDR1 SGHNT, CDR2 YENEEA. The length of the CDR3 is 16 residues. V was pared by 1 base and J by 1 base, with 13 bases between. Specimen: peripheral blood, collected 28 days after the second AZD1222 dose. The receptor was derived from an adult who received the AZD1222 COVID-19 vaccine. The chain couples TRBV11-3 to TRBJ1-2; D unclear. The CDR3 here is CASSLAGPRLNYGYTF. In DNA form, the CDR3 reads TGTGCCAGCAGCTTAGCCGGACCAAGGCTTAACTATGGCTACACCTTC.